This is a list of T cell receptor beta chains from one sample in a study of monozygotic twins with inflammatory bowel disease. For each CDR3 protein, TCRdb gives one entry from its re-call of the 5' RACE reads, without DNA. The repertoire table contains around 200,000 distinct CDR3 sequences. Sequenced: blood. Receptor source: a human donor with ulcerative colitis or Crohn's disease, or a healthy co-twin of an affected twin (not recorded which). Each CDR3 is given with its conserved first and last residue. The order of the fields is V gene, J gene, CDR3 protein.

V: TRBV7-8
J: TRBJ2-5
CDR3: CASSQDRRLAGPAQYF

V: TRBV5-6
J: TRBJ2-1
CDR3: CASSLKGDADNEQFF

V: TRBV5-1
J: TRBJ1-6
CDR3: CASSLVEGNESPLHF

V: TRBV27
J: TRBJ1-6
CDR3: CASSFLDSPLHF

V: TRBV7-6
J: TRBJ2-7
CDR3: CASSFSGIYEQYF

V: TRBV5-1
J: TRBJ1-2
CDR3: CASSLGDRAIYGYTF

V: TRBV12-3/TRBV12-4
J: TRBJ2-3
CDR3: CASSLAGSGASTDTQYF

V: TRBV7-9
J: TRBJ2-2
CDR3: CASRGDRMNTGELFF

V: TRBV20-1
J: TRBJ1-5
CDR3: CSAGRGSQPQHF

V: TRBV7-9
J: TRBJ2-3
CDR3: CASSSQQGDTQYF

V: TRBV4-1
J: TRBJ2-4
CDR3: CASSPSKVTALQYF

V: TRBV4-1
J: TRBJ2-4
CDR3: CASSQVASSGALAKNIQYF

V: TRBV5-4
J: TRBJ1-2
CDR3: CASSYDLVQIYGYTF

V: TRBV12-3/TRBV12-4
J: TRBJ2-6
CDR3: CASSVSSGANVLTF

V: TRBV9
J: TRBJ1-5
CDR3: CASSVSEGGNQPQHF

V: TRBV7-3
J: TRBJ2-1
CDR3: CASSSLGLRIDEQFF

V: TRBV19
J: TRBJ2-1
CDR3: CASSIEGHNEQFF

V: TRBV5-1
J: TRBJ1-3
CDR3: CASSLVSPTGNTIYF

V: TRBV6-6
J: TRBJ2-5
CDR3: CASSYPTGETQYF

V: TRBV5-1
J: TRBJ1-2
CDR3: CASSPAVLPNGYTF

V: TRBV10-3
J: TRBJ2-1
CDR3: CATIGGTSSNEQFF

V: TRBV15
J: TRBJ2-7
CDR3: CATSTRQGSIGFEQYF

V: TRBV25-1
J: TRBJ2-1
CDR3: CASSSNFANEQFF

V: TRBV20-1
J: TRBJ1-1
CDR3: CSATGGLPNTEAFF

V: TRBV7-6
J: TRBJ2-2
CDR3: CASSLIPGELFF

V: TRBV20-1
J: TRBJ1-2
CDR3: CSARVVGRYGYTF

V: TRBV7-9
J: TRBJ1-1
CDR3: CAIPGVGTEAFF

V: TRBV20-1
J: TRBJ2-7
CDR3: CSVPRGASGGTYEQYF

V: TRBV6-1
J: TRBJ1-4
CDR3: CASSQTARNEKLFF

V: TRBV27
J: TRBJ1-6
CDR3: CASTMRTGENSPLHF

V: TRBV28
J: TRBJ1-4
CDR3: CASSGGKEKLFF

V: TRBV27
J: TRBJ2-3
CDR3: CASSIVGGTDTQYF

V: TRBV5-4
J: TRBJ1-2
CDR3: CASSPRTGTYGYTF

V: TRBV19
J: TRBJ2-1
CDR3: CASSLGQGAVNEQFF

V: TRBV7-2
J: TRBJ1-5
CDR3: CASSLAGQGGQPQHF

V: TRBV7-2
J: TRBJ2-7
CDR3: CASSYRGSYEQYF

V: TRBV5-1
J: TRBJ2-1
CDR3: CASRRGGYEQFF

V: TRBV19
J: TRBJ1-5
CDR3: CASSPLEGRSNQPQHF

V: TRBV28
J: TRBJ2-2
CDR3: CASSHRGTGTGELFF

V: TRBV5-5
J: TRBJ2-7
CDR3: CASSDGQGIYEQYF

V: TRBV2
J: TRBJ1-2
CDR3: CASRPFPGQQNYGYTF

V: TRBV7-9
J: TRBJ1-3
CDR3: CASSFWDRTLPGNTIYF